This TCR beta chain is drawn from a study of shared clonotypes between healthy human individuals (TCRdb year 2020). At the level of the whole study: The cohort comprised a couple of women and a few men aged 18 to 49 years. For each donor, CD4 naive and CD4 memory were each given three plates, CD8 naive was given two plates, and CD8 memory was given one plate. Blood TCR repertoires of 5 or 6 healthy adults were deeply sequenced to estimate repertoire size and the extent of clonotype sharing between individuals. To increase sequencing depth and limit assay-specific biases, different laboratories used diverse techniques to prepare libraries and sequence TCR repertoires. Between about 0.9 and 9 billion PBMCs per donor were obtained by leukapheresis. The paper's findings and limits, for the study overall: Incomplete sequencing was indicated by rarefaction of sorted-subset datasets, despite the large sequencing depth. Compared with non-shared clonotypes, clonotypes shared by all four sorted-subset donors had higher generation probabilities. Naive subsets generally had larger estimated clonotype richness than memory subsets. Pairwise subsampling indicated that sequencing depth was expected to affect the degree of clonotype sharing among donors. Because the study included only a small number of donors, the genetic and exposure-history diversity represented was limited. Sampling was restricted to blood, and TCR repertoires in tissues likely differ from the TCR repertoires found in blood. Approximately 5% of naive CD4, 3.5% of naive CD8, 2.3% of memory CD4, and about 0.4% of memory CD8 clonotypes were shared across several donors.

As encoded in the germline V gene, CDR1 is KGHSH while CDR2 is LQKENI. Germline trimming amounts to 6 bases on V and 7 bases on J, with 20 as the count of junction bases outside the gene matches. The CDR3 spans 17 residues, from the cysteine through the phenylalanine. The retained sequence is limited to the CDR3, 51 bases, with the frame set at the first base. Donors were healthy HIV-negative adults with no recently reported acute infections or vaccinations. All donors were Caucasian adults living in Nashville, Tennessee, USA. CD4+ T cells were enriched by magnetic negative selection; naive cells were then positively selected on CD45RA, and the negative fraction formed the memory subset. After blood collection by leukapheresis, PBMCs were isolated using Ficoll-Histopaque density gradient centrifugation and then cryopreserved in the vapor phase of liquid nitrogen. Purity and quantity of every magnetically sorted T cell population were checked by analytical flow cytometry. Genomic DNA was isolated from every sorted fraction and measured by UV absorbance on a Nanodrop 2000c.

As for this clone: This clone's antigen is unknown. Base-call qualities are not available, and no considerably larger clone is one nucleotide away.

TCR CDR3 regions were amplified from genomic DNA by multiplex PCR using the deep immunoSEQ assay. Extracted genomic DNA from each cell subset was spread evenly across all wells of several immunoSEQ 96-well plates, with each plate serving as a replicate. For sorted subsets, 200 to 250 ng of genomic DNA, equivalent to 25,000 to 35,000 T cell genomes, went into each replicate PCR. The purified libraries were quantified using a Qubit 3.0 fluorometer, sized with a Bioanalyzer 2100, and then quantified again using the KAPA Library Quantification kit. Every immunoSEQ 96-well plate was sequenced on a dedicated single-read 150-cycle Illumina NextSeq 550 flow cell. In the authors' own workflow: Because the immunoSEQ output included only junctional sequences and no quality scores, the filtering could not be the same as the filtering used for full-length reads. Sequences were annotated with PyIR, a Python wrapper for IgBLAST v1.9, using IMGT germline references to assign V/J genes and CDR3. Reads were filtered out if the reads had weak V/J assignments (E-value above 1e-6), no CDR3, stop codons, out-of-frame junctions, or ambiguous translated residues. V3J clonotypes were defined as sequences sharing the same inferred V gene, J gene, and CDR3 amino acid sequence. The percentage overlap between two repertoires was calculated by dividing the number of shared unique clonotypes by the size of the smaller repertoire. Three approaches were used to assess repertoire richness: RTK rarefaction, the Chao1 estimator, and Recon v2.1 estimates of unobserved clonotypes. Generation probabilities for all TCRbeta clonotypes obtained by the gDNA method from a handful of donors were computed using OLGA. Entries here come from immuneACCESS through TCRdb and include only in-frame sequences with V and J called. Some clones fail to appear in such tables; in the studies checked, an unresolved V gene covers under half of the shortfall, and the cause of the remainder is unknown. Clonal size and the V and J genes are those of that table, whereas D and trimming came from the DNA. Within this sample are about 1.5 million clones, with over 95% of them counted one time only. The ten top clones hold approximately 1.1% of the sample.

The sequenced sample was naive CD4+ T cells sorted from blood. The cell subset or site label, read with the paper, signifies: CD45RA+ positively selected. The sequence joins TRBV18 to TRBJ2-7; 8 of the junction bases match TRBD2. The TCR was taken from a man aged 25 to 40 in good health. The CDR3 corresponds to CASSHPLPPAGDKEQYF. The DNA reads TGTGCCAGCTCTCACCCTCTTCCCCCAGCGGGAGATAAAGAGCAGTACTTC.